This T cell receptor (beta chain) was obtained from a study of cytomegalovirus exposure and HLA in healthy donors. Study-wide results and caveats: Associated with cytomegalovirus, according to the listing, were around 160 TCR beta chains. In a later analysis, DRB1 alleles had the most associated TCRs; HLA-C alleles the fewest. Among donors in an Asian-associated ancestry cluster, a later analysis reportedly found fewer N-insertions than the approximately 670-donor mean. Within a later analysis, the majority of CMV-associated TCR beta chains appeared HLA-restricted.

The CDR3 loop spans 15 amino acids. Looked up from germline, CDR1 is LGHNA and CDR2 is YSLEER. Trimming pared 4 bases from V and 8 bases from J, leaving 17 bases between. Concerning this clone itself: What it binds is unknown.

Primers for the PCR totalled 60 Vbeta and 13 Jbeta. Here immunoSEQ multiplex PCR was the method, and the copy in TCRdb shows in-frame clones only, minus some. Of about 190,000 clones listed, roughly 80% are singletons. The chain couples TRBV4-3 to TRBJ1-4, with D hard to call. Sequencing used PBMCs. The receptor was derived from a woman aged 25-40 years in good health and CMV-seropositive. CDR3 nucleotide sequence: TGCGCCAGCAGCCGAATCCCTTCGGTGGAGGAAAAACTGTTTTTT. Translated, it gives CASSRIPSVEEKLFF.